One and the same sample provided the 2 T cell receptor beta chains below, sequenced in a study of T-cell memory formation after mild COVID-19. TCRdb processed the 5' RACE reads anew with MiXCR; each CDR3 protein has one entry. Altogether fewer than 350,000 distinct CDR3 sequences are present, over 15% being singletons, with the ten largest covering 23%. Sample: PBMCs or a T cell subset sorted from them (not recorded which). These receptor sequences come from a man younger than 35 who had mild COVID-19 (a few samples of this study predate the infection). Cell type and time point are not known.

A few counts support this clonotype. This chain joins TRBV5-5 and TRBJ2-4; D may be TRBD1 (5 bases). The CDR3 has 12 residues. The V and J ends lost 4 bases and 7 bases respectively, with 9 bases between them. The germline CDR1 and CDR2 sequences are SGHKS and YYEKEE (reference sequence). The CDR3 loop reads CASSRSGNIQYF. In DNA, the CDR3 is TGTGCCAGCAGCCGGTCAGGGAACATTCAGTACTTC. Full variable domain (rest looked up from reference TRBV5-5 and TRBJ2-4): DAGVTQSPTHLIKTRGQQVTLRCSPISGHKSVSWYQQVLGQGPQFIFQYYEKEERGRGNFPDRFSARQFPNYSSELNVNALLLGDSALYLCASSRSGNIQYFGAGTRLSVL.

This sequence joins TRBV7-2 and TRBJ1-1, with TRBD1 matching 7 bases. The junction had 20 bases not matched to a gene; V was cut back by 4 bases and J by 6 bases. Germline CDR1 is SGHTA and CDR2 is FQGNSA. The CDR3 is 18 amino acids. The CDR3 region is CASSSRVGWDRYGAEAFF. The CDR3 DNA reads as TGTGCCAGCAGCTCCAGGGTAGGCTGGGACAGATATGGGGCTGAAGCTTTCTTT.